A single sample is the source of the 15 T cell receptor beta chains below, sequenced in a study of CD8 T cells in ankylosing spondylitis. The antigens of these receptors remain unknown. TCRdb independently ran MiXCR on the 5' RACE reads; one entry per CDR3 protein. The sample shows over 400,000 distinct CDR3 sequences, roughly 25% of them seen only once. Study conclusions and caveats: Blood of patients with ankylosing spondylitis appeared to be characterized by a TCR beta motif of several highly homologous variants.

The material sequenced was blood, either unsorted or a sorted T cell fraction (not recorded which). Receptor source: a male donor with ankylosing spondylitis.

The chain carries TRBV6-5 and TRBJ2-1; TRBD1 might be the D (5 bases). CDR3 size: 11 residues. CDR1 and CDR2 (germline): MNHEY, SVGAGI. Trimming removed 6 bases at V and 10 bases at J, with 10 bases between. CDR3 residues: CASRTREEQFF. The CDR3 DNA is TGTGCCAGCAGAACCAGGGAAGAGCAGTTCTTC.

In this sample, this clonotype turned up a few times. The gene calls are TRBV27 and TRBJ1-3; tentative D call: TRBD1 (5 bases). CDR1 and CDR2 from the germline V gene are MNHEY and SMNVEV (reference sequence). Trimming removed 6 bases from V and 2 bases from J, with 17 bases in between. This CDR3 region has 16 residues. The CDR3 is CASSYGHPGPGNTIYF. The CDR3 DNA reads TGTGCCAGCAGCTATGGACACCCTGGTCCTGGAAACACCATATATTTT.

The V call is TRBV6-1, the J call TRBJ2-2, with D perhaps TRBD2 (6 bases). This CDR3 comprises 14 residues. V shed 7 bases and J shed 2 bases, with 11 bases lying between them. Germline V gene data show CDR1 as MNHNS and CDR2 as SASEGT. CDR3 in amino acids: CASNGGINTGELFF. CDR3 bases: TGTGCCAGCAATGGCGGGATAAACACCGGGGAGCTGTTTTTT.

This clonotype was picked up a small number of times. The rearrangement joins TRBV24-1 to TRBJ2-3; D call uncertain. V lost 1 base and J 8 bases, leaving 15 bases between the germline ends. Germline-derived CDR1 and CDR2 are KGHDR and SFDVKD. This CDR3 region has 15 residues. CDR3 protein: CATSDFKPPLGTQYF. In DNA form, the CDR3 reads TGTGCCACCAGTGATTTTAAACCACCTCTAGGTACGCAGTATTTT.

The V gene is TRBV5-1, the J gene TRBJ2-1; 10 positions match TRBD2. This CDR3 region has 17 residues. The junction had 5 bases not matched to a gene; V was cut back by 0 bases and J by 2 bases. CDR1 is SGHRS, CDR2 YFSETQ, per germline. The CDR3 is CASSLAGTSDTYNEQFF. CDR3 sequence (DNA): TGCGCCAGCAGCTTGGCCGGGACTAGCGACACCTACAATGAGCAGTTCTTC.

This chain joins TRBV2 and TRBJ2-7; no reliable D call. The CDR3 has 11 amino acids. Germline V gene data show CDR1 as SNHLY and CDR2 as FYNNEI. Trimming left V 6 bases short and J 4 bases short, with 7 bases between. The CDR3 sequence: CASSREYEQYV. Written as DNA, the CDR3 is TGTGCCAGCAGCAGAGAGTACGAGCAGTACGTC.

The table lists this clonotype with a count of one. The CDR3: CATSDGKTGANVLTF. The DNA for the CDR3 is TGTGCCACCAGTGATGGTAAGACTGGGGCCAACGTCCTGACTTTC. The chain uses TRBV24-1 and TRBJ2-6; the D is unclear. The CDR3 covers 15 residues. The germline V gene encodes CDR1 KGHDR and CDR2 SFDVKD. Trimming stripped 3 bases from V and 2 bases from J, with 7 bases between.

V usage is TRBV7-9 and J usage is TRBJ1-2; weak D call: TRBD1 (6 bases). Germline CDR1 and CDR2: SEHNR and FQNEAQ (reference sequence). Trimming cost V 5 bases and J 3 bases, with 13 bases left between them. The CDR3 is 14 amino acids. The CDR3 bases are TGTGCCAGCAGCCGACCCCCAGGGGACTATGGCTACACCTTC. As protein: CASSRPPGDYGYTF.

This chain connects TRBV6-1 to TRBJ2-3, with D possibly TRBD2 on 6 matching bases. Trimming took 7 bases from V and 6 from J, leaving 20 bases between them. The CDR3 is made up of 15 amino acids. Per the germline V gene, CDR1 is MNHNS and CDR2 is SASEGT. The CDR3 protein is CASIDGTGGRDTQYF. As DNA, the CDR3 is TGTGCCAGCATCGACGGGACTGGGGGGAGGGATACGCAGTATTTT.

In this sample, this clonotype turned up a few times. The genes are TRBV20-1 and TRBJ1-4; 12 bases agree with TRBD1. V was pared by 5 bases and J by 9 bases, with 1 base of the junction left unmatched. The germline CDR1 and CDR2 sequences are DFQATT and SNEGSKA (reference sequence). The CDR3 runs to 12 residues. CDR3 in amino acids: CSARDRGQKLFF. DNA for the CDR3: TGCAGTGCTCGGGACAGGGGGCAAAAACTGTTTTTT.

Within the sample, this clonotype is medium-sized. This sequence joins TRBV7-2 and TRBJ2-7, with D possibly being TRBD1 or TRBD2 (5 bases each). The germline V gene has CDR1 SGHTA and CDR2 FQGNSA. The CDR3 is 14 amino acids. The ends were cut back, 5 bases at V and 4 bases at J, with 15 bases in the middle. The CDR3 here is CASSMGPLGYEQYF. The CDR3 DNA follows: TGTGCCAGCAGCATGGGACCTTTGGGTTACGAGCAGTACTTC.

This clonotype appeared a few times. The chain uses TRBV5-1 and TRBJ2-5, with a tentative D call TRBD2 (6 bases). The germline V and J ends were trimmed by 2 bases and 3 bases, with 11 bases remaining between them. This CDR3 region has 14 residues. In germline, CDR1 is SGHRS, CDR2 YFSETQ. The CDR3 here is CASSFEGLEETQYF. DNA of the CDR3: TGCGCCAGCAGCTTTGAGGGACTTGAAGAGACCCAGTACTTC.

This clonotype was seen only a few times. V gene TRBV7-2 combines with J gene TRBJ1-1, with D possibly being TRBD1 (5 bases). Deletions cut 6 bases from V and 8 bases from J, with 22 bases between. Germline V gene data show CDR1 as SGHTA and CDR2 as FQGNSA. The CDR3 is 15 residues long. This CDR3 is CASRVRAGTLGEAFF. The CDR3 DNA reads TGTGCCAGCAGGGTTCGAGCCGGGACCCTTGGGGAAGCTTTCTTT.

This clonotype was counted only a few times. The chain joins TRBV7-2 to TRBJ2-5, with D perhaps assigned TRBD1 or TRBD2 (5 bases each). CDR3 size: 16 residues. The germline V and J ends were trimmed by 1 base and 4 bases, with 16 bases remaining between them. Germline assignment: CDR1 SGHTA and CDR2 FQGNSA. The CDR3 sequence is CASSLVWGPLGETQYF. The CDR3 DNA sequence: TGTGCCAGCAGCTTAGTGTGGGGACCCTTAGGAGAGACCCAGTACTTC.

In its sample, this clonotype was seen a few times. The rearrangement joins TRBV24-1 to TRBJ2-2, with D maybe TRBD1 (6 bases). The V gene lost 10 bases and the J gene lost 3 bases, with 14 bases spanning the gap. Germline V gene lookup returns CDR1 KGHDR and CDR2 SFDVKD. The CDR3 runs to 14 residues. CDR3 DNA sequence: TGTGCCACTTCCCGGGACACACACACCGGGGAGCTGTTTTTT. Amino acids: CATSRDTHTGELFF.